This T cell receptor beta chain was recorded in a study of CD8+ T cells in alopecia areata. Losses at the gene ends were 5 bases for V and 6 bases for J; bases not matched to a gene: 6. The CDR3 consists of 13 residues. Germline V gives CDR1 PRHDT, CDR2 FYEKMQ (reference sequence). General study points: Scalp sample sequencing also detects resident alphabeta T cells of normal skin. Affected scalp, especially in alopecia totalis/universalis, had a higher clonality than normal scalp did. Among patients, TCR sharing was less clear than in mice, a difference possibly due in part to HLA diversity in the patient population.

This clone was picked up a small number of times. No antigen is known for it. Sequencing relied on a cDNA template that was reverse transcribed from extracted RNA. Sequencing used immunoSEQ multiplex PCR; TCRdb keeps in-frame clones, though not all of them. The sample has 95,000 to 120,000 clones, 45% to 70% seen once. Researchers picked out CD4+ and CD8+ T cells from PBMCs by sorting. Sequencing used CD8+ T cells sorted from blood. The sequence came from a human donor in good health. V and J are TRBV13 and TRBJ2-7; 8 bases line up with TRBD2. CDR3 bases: TGTGCCAGCAGCCAGGGACTAGGGGGCGAGCAGTACTTC. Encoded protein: CASSQGLGGEQYF.